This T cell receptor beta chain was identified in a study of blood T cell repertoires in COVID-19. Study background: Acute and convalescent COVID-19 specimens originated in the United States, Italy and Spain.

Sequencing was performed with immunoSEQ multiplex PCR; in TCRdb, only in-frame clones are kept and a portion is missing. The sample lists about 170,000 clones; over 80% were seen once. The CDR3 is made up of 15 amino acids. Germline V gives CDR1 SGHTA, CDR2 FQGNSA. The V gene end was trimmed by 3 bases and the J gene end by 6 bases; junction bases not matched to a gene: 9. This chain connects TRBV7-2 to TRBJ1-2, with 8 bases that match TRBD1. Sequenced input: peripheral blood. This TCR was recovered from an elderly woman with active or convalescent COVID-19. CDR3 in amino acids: CASSLAGQGRDGYTF. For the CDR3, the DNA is TGTGCCAGCAGCTTGGCAGGACAGGGCCGGGATGGCTACACCTTC.